What follows are 20 T cell receptor beta chains derived from one specimen sequenced in a study of T cells in Graves' hyperthyroidism and ophthalmopathy. The investigators amplified TCR beta CDR3 regions from RNA transcripts. An initial round of RT-PCR targeting the TCR CDR3 relied on the HTBI primer set. TCRdb re-analysed the multiplex PCR reads in MiXCR, keeping a single row per CDR3 protein. The sample lists a few hundred thousand distinct CDR3 sequences, over 35% occurring once. Material: peripheral blood or thyroid tissue (not recorded which). All receptors derive from an adult woman with Graves' disease, either hyperthyroidism or ophthalmopathy (not recorded which).

On this clonotype: Being one base from a much bigger clone, this may be a read error. This chain joins TRBV7-9 and TRBJ1-5, with no clear D. V was pared by 1 base and J by 1 base, with 11 bases between. CDR3 length equals 16 residues. Germline CDR1 SEHNR, CDR2 FQNEAQ (reference sequence). The CDR3 protein is CASSLGPGRSNQPQHF. In DNA form, the CDR3 reads TGTGCCAGCAGCTTAGGCCCAGGAAGGAGCAATCAGCCCCAGCATTTT.

CDR3 sequence reads: CASSPRRGLAGEETQYF. The CDR3 DNA reads TGTGCCAGCAGCCCCAGGAGGGGACTAGCGGGAGAAGAGACCCAGTACTTC. The rearrangement links TRBV7-9 to TRBJ2-5, with TRBD2 identical over 14 bases. Trimming took 5 bases from V and 3 from J; bases not matched to a gene: 8. This CDR3 comprises 17 residues. CDR1 and CDR2 (germline): SEHNR, FQNEAQ (reference sequence).

This clonotype was seen repeatedly, ten times or more. This rearrangement joins TRBV2 to TRBJ1-2; D is possibly TRBD1 (5 bases). In germline, CDR1 is SNHLY, CDR2 FYNNEI. CDR3 length: 13 amino acids. V was pared by 5 bases and J by 4 bases, with 11 bases between. The CDR3 nucleotides read TGTGCCAGCAGTCGGGACGGCGGCTATGGCTACACCTTC. Protein sequence: CASSRDGGYGYTF.

This clonotype was seen repeatedly, ten times or more. The rearrangement links TRBV5-1 to TRBJ1-1, with 9 positions matching TRBD1. Germline-derived CDR1 and CDR2 are SGHRS and YFSETQ. The CDR3 has 13 residues. V lost 1 base, J lost 11 bases, and 6 bases stayed unmatched. Here the CDR3 DNA reads TGCGCCAGCAGCTTGACCGGGACAGGGATGGCTTTCTTT. Translated: CASSLTGTGMAFF.

There are a few counts of this clonotype. The chain has TRBV10-3 and TRBJ2-7, with 7 bases identical to TRBD1. The CDR3 totals 16 residues. CDR1 and CDR2 from the germline V gene are ENHRY and SYGVKD. The trim removed 3 bases at V and 1 base at J, leaving 9 bases unmatched. This chain's CDR3 is CAISDLELTGSYEQYF. In DNA form, the CDR3 reads TGTGCCATCAGTGACCTTGAGTTGACAGGGTCCTACGAGCAGTACTTC.

In its sample, this clonotype was seen many times. This sequence joins TRBV7-2 and TRBJ1-3; 7 positions match TRBD1. The germline CDR1 and CDR2 sequences are SGHTA and FQGNSA. V dropped 5 bases and J dropped 4; count of bases not matched to a gene: 14. The CDR3 covers 17 residues. The CDR3 here is CASSLGAGRGGGNTIYF. The DNA of the CDR3 is TGTGCCAGCAGCCTCGGAGCGGGCAGGGGGGGGGGAAACACCATATATTTT.

J is TRBJ2-5 and V is TRBV10-3; D is possibly TRBD1 or TRBD2 (5 bases each). V lost 10 bases, J lost 0 bases, and 18 bases lay in between. The CDR3 sequence is 15 residues long. The germline V gene has CDR1 ENHRY and CDR2 SYGVKD. The CDR3 loop is CASSLVTGHQETQYF. CDR3 nucleotide sequence: TGTGCCAGCAGCTTAGTCACGGGGCACCAAGAGACCCAGTACTTC.

The rearrangement uses TRBV7-3 and TRBJ2-5; D perhaps matches TRBD1 (6 bases). The V gene's germline CDR1 is SGHTA and CDR2 FQGTGA. The V and J ends lost 3 bases and 5 bases respectively, with 10 bases between them. This CDR3 contains 13 residues. CDR3 in amino acids: CASSFHREETQYF. DNA for the CDR3: TGTGCCAGCAGCTTTCACAGGGAGGAGACCCAGTACTTC. The whole variable domain, filled in from reference TRBV7-3 and TRBJ2-5, reads GAGVSQTPSNKVTEKGKYVELRCDPISGHTALYWYRQSLGQGPEFLIYFQGTGAADDSGLPNDRFFAVRPEGSVSTLKIQRTERGDSAVYLCASSFHREETQYFGPGTRLLVL.

There are many counts of this clonotype. This rearrangement joins TRBV25-1 to TRBJ2-7; TRBD1 matches at 10 bases. The V gene end was trimmed by 6 bases and the J gene end by 6 bases; junction bases not matched to a gene: 8. CDR1 and CDR2 from the germline V gene are MGHDK and SYGVNS. The CDR3 is 14 residues long. CDR3 region: CASSVTGGVGEQYF. The CDR3 DNA is TGTGCCAGCAGCGTGACAGGGGGCGTAGGCGAGCAGTACTTC.

This clonotype was seen a few times. The chain is built from TRBV7-9 and TRBJ1-2, with D possibly being TRBD1 (6 bases). The V end lost 5 bases, the J end lost 0 bases, and 13 bases lay between the germline ends. This CDR3 is built from 15 residues. Looked up from germline, CDR1 is SEHNR and CDR2 is FQNEAQ (reference sequence). The CDR3 sequence: CASSNPGHPNYGYTF. For the CDR3, the DNA is TGTGCCAGCAGCAATCCGGGACACCCTAACTATGGCTACACCTTC.

Regarding this clonotype: A much larger clone differs from this one at a single base, so this may be a read error. This rearrangement joins TRBV2 to TRBJ2-2; D is perhaps TRBD2 (5 bases). CDR1 and CDR2 from the germline V gene are SNHLY and FYNNEI. The CDR3 runs 14 residues. CDR3 DNA sequence: TGTGTCAGCAGTGATAGGAGGTTCACCGGGGAGCTGTTTTTT. Its translation: CVSSDRRFTGELFF.

The chain recombines TRBV14 with TRBJ2-2; 12 bases align to TRBD2. Unmatched junction bases numbered 5, after V lost 1 base and J lost 5 bases. Looked up from germline, CDR1 is SGHDN and CDR2 is FVKESK. CDR3 length equals 17 residues. The CDR3 region has the DNA TGTGCCAGCAGCCAAGGACTAGCGGGAGTACGGACCGGGGAGCTGTTTTTT. It yields the protein CASSQGLAGVRTGELFF.

This clonotype was recorded many times. The chain has TRBV15 and TRBJ2-5, with D hard to call. The V gene lost 0 bases and the J gene lost 6 bases, with 8 bases spanning the gap. The CDR3 contains 13 residues. In germline, CDR1 is LNHNV, CDR2 YYDKDF (reference sequence). The CDR3 reads CATSRDEVKTQYF. Here the CDR3 DNA reads TGTGCCACCAGCAGAGATGAGGTGAAGACCCAGTACTTC.

The chain recombines TRBV10-2 with TRBJ2-7; tentative D call: TRBD1 (5 bases). CDR3 length: 12 amino acids. V lost 4 bases and J lost 7, with 11 bases in between. Germline CDR1 is WSHSY and CDR2 is SAAADI. The CDR3 loop reads CASSVTVAEQYF. CDR3 nucleotides: TGCGCCAGCAGTGTGACAGTAGCAGAGCAGTACTTC.

This chain links TRBV2 with TRBJ1-2; no firm D call. V was clipped by 6 bases and J by 4 bases, with 12 bases between them. The CDR3 spans 13 residues. Germline V CDR1 and CDR2: SNHLY, FYNNEI. The chain's CDR3 is CASRAQEGYGYTF. CDR3 bases: TGTGCCAGCAGAGCTCAGGAGGGCTATGGCTACACCTTC.

This rearrangement joins TRBV12-3 or TRBV12-4 to TRBJ2-7, with D possibly called TRBD1 or TRBD2 (5 bases each). V lost 5 bases and J 1 base, leaving 12 bases between the germline ends. The CDR3 loop spans 14 amino acids. The CDR3 protein is CASSKWDGSYEQYF. In DNA, the CDR3 is TGTGCCAGCAGTAAGTGGGACGGATCCTACGAGCAGTACTTC.

This clonotype was seen more than once but under ten times. This chain uses TRBV28 with TRBJ1-5; a possible D gene is TRBD1 (5 bases). Trimming shortened V by 7 bases and J by 7 bases, and 14 bases separated the two germline ends. The CDR3 is 13 residues long. Germline V lookup: CDR1 MDHEN, CDR2 SYDVKM. CDR3 sequence reads: CASTRPGVQPQHF. Here the CDR3 DNA reads TGTGCCAGCACCCGTCCGGGGGTACAGCCCCAGCATTTT.

This clonotype was seen only once. Sequence at one end of the junction differs from germline and may be a read error. The V gene is TRBV20-1, the J gene TRBJ2-2, with a possible D match to TRBD2 (6 bases). Germline CDR1 and CDR2: DFQATT and SNEGSKA (reference sequence). This CDR3 region has 12 residues. The CDR3 DNA follows: TGCAGTGCTAGAGATCCTGGAGGGTCGACGTCTTTT. Amino acids: CSARDPGGSTSF.

This chain connects TRBV4-3 to TRBJ2-6, with D possibly matching TRBD1 (5 bases). CDR1 and CDR2 from the germline V gene are LGHNA and YSLEER. The CDR3 spans 17 residues. Between the trimmed V and J ends, which lost 0 bases and 2 bases, there was a span of 11 bases. CDR3 in amino acids: CASSQDGTGTGANVLTF. The CDR3 DNA follows: TGCGCCAGCAGCCAAGACGGAACAGGAACTGGGGCCAACGTCCTGACTTTC.

With regard to this clonotype: The CDR3 does not close with the conserved phenylalanine or tryptophan, likely indicating a read error. It is unclear where the CDR3 begins or ends on the DNA, so no DNA is shown, and the CDR3 is as TCRdb lists it. The chain links TRBV7-2 to TRBJ2-7; no check of the table's D call, TRBD1, against the DNA was made. Germline V gene lookup returns CDR1 SGHTA and CDR2 FQGNSA. The CDR3 totals 9 residues, both ends included. The CDR3 spells CASRTQGAL.